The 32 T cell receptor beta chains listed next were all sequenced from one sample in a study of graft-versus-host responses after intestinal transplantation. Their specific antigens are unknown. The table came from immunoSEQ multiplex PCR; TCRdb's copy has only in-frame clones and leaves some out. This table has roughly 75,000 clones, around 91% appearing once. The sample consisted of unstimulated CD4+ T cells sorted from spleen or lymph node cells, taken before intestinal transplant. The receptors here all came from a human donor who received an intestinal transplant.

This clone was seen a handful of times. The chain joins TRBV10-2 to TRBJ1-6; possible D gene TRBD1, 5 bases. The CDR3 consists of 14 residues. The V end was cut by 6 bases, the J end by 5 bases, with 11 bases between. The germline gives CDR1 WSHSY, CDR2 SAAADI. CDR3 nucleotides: TGCGCCAGCAGGAGACCGGACAATAATTCACCCCTCCACTTT. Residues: CASRRPDNNSPLHF.

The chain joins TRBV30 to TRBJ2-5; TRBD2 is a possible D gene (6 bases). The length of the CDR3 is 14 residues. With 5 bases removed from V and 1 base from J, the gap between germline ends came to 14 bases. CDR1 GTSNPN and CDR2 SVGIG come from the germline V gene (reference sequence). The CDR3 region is CAWATGTSQETQYF. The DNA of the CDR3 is TGTGCCTGGGCCACCGGGACTTCCCAAGAGACCCAGTACTTC. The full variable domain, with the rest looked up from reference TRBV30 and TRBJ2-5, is SQTIHQWPATLVQPVGSPLSLECTVEGTSNPNLYWYRQAAGRGLQLLFYSVGIGQISSEVPQNLSASRPQDRQFILSSKKLLLSDSGFYLCAWATGTSQETQYFGPGTRLLVL.

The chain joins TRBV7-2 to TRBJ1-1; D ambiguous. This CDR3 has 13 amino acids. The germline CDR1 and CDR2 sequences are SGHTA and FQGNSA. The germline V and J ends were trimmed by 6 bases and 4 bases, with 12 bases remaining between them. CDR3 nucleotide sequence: TGTGCCAGCAGTCTTTACCCCGGCACTGAAGCTTTCTTT. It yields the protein CASSLYPGTEAFF. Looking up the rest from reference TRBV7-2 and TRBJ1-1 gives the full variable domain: GAGVSQSPSNKVTEKGKDVELRCDPISGHTALYWYRQSLGQGLEFLIYFQGNSAPDKSGLPSDRFSAERTGGSVSTLTIQRTQQEDSAVYLCASSLYPGTEAFFGQGTRLTVV.

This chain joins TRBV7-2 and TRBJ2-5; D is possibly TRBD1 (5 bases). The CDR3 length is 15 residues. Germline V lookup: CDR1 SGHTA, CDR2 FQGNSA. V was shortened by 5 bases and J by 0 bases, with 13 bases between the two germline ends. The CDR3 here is CASSKGLGYQETQYF. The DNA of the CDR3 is TGTGCCAGCAGCAAGGGGTTGGGGTACCAAGAGACCCAGTACTTC.

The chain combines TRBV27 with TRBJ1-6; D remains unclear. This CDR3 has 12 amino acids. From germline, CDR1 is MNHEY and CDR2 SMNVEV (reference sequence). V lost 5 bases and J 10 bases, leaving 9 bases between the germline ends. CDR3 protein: CASSITGSPLHF. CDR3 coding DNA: TGTGCCAGCAGTATTACGGGATCACCCCTCCACTTT.

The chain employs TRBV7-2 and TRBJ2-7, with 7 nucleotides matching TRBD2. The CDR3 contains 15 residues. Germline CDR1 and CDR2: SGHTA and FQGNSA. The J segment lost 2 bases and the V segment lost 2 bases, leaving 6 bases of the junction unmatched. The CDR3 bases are TGTGCCAGCAGCTTATTTAGTAGCGGGCCCTACGAGCAGTACTTC. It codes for CASSLFSSGPYEQYF.

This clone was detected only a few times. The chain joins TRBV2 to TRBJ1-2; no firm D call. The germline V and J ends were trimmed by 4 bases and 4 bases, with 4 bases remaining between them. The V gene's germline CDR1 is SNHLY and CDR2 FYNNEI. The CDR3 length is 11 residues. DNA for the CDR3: TGTGCCAGCAGTGTATCCTATGGCTACACCTTC. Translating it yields CASSVSYGYTF.

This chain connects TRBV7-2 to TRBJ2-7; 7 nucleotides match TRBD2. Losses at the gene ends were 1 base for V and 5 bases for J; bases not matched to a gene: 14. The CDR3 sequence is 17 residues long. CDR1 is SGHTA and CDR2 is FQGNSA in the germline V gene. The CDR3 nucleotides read TGTGCCAGCAGCTTAGTTTTTAGCGGGCCACGCCGGGACGAGCAGTACTTC. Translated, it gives CASSLVFSGPRRDEQYF.

The CDR3, as DNA: TGTGCCACCAGCAGAGATAGGTCAGGGGGCCGTAATCAGCCCCAGCATTTT. Residues: CATSRDRSGGRNQPQHF. The chain uses TRBV15 and TRBJ1-5; 8 bases line up with TRBD1. The CDR3 is 17 amino acids. After removal of 0 bases from V and 4 bases from J, the junction contained 8 bases not matched to a gene. The V gene's germline CDR1 is LNHNV and CDR2 YYDKDF (reference sequence).

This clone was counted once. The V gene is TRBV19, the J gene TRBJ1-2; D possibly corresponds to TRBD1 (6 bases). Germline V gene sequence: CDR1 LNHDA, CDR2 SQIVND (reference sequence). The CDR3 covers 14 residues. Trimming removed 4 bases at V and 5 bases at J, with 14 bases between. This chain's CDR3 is CASSTSGDRYGYTF. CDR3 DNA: TGTGCCAGTAGTACCTCAGGGGATCGGTATGGCTACACCTTC.

The CDR3 spells CASSATVDTEAFF. The CDR3, as DNA: TGCGCCAGCAGTGCGACAGTTGACACTGAAGCTTTCTTT. The rearrangement links TRBV10-1 to TRBJ1-1; possible D gene TRBD1, 5 bases. Germline V gene data show CDR1 as WNHNN and CDR2 as SYGVQD (reference sequence). V was pared by 4 bases and J by 3 bases, with 9 bases between. CDR3 length equals 13 residues.

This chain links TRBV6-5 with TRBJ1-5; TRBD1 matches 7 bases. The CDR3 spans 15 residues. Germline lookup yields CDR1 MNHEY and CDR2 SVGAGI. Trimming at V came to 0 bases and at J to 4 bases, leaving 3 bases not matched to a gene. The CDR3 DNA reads TGTGCCAGCAGTTACTCGCGGGACAGAAATCAGCCCCAGCATTTT. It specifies CASSYSRDRNQPQHF.

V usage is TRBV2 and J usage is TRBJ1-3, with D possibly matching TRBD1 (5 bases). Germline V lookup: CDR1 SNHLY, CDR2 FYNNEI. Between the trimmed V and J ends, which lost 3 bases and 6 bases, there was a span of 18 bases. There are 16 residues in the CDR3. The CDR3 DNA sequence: TGTGCCAGCAGTGATCATATCTCCAGGGCGGAAAACACCATATATTTT. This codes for CASSDHISRAENTIYF.

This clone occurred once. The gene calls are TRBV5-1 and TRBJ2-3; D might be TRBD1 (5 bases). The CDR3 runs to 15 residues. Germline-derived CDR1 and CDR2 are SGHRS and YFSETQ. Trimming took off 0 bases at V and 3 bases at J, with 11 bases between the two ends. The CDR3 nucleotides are TGCGCCAGCAGCTTGGGTCCAGGGTTGACAGATACGCAGTATTTT. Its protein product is CASSLGPGLTDTQYF.

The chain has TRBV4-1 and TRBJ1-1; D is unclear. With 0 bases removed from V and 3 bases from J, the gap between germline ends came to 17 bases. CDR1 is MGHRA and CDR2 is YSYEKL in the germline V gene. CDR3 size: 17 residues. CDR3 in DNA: TGCGCCAGCAGCCAAGATATGATGGGCAGCCTTTACACTGAAGCTTTCTTT. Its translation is CASSQDMMGSLYTEAFF.

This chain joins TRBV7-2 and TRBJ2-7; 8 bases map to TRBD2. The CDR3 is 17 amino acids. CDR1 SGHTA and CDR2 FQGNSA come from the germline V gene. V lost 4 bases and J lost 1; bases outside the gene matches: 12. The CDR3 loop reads CASSSPRPGLGSYEQYF. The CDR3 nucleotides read TGTGCCAGCAGCTCACCCAGACCGGGACTAGGTTCCTACGAGCAGTACTTC.

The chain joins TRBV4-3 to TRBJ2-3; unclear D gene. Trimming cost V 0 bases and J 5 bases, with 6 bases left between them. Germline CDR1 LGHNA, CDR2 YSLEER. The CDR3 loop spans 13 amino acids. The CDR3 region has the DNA TGCGCCAGCAGCCAAGATCTCGGAGATACGCAGTATTTT. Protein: CASSQDLGDTQYF.

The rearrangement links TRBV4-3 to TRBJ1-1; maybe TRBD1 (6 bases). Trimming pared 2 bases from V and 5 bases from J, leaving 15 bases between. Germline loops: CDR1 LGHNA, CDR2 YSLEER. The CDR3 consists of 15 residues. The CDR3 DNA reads TGCGCCAGCAGCCAATTGGACAGATTTCGGACTGAAGCTTTCTTT. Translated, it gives CASSQLDRFRTEAFF.

CDR3 in DNA: TGTGCCAGCAGTGAAAGTGCCCTACGTATCAATCAGCCCCAGCATTTT. The encoded protein is CASSESALRINQPQHF. V is TRBV2 and J is TRBJ1-5; the D is unclear. The CDR3 is 16 amino acids. The V and J ends lost 2 bases and 3 bases respectively, with 14 bases between them. The germline CDR1 and CDR2 sequences are SNHLY and FYNNEI.

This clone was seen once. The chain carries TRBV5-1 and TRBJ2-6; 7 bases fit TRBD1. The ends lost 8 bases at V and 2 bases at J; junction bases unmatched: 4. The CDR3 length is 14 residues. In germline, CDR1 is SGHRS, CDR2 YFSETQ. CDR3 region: CASSDRAGANVLTF. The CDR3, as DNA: TGCGCCAGTTCAGACAGGGCTGGGGCCAACGTCCTGACTTTC.

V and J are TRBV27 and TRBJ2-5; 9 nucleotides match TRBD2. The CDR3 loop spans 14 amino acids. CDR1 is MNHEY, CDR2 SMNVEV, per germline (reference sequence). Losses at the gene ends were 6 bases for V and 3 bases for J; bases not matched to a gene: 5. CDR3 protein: CASRGLAGKETQYF. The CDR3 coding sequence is TGTGCCAGCAGGGGCCTAGCGGGAAAAGAGACCCAGTACTTC.

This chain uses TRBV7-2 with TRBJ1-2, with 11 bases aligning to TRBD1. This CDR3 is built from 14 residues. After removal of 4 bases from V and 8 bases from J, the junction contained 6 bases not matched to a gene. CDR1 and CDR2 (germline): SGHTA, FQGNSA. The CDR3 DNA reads TGTGCCAGCAGCTCCGGACAGGGGGCGGGGGGCTACACCTTC. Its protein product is CASSSGQGAGGYTF.

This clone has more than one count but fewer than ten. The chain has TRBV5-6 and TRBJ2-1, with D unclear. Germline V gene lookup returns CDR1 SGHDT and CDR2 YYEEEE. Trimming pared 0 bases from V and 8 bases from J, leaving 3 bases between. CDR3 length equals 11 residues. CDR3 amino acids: CASSLDYEQFF. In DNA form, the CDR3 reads TGTGCCAGCAGCTTGGACTATGAGCAGTTCTTC.

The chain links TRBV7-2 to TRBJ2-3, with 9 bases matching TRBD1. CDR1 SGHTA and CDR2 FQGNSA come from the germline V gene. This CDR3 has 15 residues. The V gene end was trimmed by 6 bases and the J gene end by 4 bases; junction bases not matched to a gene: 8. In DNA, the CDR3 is TGTGCCAGCAGTCCCTATGGACAGGGGTCAGATACGCAGTATTTT. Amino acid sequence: CASSPYGQGSDTQYF.

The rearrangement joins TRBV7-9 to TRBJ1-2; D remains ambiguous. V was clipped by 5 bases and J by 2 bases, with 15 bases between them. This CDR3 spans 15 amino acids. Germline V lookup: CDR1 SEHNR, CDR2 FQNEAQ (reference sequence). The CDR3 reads CASSPAEGLNYGYTF. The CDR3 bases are TGTGCCAGCAGCCCAGCTGAGGGATTAAACTATGGCTACACCTTC.

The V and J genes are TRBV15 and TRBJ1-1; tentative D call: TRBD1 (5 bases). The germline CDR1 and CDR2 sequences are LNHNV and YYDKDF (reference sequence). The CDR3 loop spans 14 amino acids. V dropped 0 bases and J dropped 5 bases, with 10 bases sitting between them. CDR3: CATSRDLRGTEAFF. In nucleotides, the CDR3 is TGTGCCACCAGCAGAGATCTAAGGGGTACTGAAGCTTTCTTT. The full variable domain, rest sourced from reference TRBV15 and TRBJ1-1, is DAMVIQNPRYQVTQFGKPVTLSCSQTLNHNVMYWYQQKSSQAPKLLFHYYDKDFNNEADTPDNFQSRRPNTSFCFLDIRSPGLGDTAMYLCATSRDLRGTEAFFGQGTRLTVV.

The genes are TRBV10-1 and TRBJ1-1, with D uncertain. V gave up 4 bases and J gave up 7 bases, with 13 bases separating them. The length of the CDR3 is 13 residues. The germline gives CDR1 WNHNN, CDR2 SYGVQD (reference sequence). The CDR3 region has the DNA TGCGCCAGCAGTGCTAGCACAATAGGTGAAGCTTTCTTT. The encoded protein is CASSASTIGEAFF.

The CDR3 DNA is TGTGCCAGCAGCTTGGGGCCAGGGACTAACTCCTATAATTCACCCCTCCACTTT. Protein: CASSLGPGTNSYNSPLHF. V is TRBV7-6 and J is TRBJ1-6, with D possibly TRBD1 on 5 matching bases. V lost 3 bases and J lost 0, with 15 bases in between. This CDR3 is 18 amino acids long. From germline, CDR1 is SGHVS and CDR2 FNYEAQ.

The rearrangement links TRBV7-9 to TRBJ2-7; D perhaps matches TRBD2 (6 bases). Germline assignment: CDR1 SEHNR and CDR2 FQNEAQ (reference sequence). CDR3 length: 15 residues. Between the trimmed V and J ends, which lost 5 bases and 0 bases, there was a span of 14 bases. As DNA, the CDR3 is TGTGCCAGCAGCGGAGGGGCGGGGAGCTCCTACGAGCAGTACTTC. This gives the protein CASSGGAGSSYEQYF.

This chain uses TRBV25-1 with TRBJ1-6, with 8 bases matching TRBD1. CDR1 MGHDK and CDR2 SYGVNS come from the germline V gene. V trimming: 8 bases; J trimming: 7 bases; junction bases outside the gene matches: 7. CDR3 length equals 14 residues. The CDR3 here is CASGPGGVNSPLHF. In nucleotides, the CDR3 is TGTGCCAGCGGACCAGGGGGCGTCAATTCACCCCTCCACTTT. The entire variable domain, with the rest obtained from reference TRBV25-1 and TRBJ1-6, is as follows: EADIYQTPRYLVIGTGKKITLECSQTMGHDKMYWYQQDPGMELHLIHYSYGVNSTEKGDLSSESTVSRIRTEHFPLTLESARPSHTSQYLCASGPGGVNSPLHFGNGTRLTVT.

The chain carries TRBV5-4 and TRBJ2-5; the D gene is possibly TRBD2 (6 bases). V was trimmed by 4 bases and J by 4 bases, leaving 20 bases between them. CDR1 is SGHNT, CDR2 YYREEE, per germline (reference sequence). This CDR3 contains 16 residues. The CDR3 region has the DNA TGTGCCAGCAGCGGGGGACTGGGGTGGACGTCAGAGACCCAGTACTTC. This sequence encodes CASSGGLGWTSETQYF.

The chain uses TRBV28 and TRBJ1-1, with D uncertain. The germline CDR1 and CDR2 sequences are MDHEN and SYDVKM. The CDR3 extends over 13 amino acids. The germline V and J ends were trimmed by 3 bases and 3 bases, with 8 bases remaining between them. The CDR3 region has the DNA TGTGCCAGCAGTTTGGTAGCGGACACTGAAGCTTTCTTT. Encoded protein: CASSLVADTEAFF. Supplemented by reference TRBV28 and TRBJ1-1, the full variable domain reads DVKVTQSSRYLVKRTGEKVFLECVQDMDHENMFWYRQDPGLGLRLIYFSYDVKMKEKGDIPEGYSVSREKKERFSLILESASTNQTSMYLCASSLVADTEAFFGQGTRLTVV.